Below, 5 T cell receptor beta chains from the same sample are listed, as sequenced in a study of OX40 agonist ivuxolimab in advanced cancers. Profiling relied on immunoSEQ multiplex PCR, and the TCRdb table lists in-frame clones only, not all of them. This sample has 80,000 to 95,000 clones; nearly 90% occur once, and the top ten carry 0.72%. Sequencing used CD4+ or CD8+ T cells sorted from blood, obtained in a trial of the OX40 agonist ivuxolimab. The receptor source for this set is an adult with an advanced solid tumor such as melanoma, head and neck, liver or kidney cancer.

The genes are TRBV5-6 and TRBJ1-6; unclear D gene. CDR3 size: 15 residues. Per germline, CDR1 SGHDT and CDR2 YYEEEE. Between the trimmed V and J ends, which lost 4 bases and 8 bases, there was a span of 16 bases. CDR3 loop: CASSRGRGEDSPLHF. CDR3 bases: TGTGCCAGCAGCCGCGGACGGGGAGAGGATTCACCCCTCCACTTT.

This sequence joins TRBV7-2 and TRBJ2-7, with TRBD1 matching 7 bases. Germline assignment: CDR1 SGHTA and CDR2 FQGNSA. There are 15 residues in the CDR3. V lost 3 bases and J lost 0; bases outside the gene matches: 5. The CDR3 reads CASSLLGTVSYEQYF. In nucleotides, the CDR3 is TGTGCCAGCAGCTTGCTTGGGACAGTCTCCTACGAGCAGTACTTC.

The J gene is TRBJ2-5, the V gene TRBV13; D uncertain. Trimming took 4 bases from V and 4 from J, leaving 10 bases between them. The germline V gene encodes CDR1 PRHDT and CDR2 FYEKMQ (reference sequence). The CDR3 is 13 amino acids. CDR3 amino acids: CASSSLVGETQYF. As DNA, the CDR3 is TGTGCCAGCAGCTCCCTAGTTGGAGAGACCCAGTACTTC.

The chain combines TRBV7-8 with TRBJ2-4; D is unresolved. The CDR3 extends over 13 amino acids. CDR1 SGHVS and CDR2 FQNEAQ come from the germline V gene. V lost 3 bases and J 6 bases, leaving 9 bases between the germline ends. The CDR3 sequence: CASSFSRGNIQYF. CDR3 bases: TGTGCCAGCAGCTTCAGCAGAGGAAACATTCAGTACTTC. The complete variable domain, with remaining parts taken from reference TRBV7-8 and TRBJ2-4, reads GAGVSQSPRYKVAKRGQDVALRCDPISGHVSLFWYQQALGQGPEFLTYFQNEAQLDKSGLPSDRFFAERPEGSVSTLKIQRTQQEDSAVYLCASSFSRGNIQYFGAGTRLSVL.

V usage is TRBV7-2 and J usage is TRBJ1-2, with D possibly being TRBD1 (6 bases). CDR3 length: 13 residues. V was trimmed by 1 base and J by 6 bases, leaving 9 bases between them. Germline V gene sequence: CDR1 SGHTA, CDR2 FQGNSA. The CDR3 nucleotides read TGTGCCAGCAGCTTAGTAGGGGGTGATGGCTACACCTTC. Translated, it gives CASSLVGGDGYTF.